The T cell receptor beta chain under discussion was sequenced for a study of blood T cell repertoires in COVID-19. Study as a whole: PBMCs, B-cell-depleted T cells, or T cells provided the cDNA or gDNA that made up the material.

Trimming removed 7 bases from V and 4 bases from J; junction bases left unmatched: 7. Germline-derived CDR1 and CDR2 are MNHEY and SVGAGI. This CDR3 spans 14 amino acids. This clone occurred a few times. Method: immunoSEQ multiplex PCR; TCRdb's copy keeps in-frame clones and lacks some. Of tens of thousands of clones in the sample, around 92% are singletons; the top ten hold 2.7%. The chain couples TRBV6-5 to TRBJ1-1, with 9 bases fitting TRBD1. The sequence was collected from a man over 45 with COVID-19, enrolled during active disease. Sequenced: peripheral blood. This chain's CDR3 is CASNPTGGITEAFF. The CDR3, as DNA: TGTGCCAGCAACCCCACAGGGGGCATCACTGAAGCTTTCTTT.